This TCR beta chain originates from a study of T cells after posttransplantation cyclophosphamide. Using immunoSEQ multiplex PCR, the repertoire was profiled, and TCRdb retains in-frame clones only, with some absent. Altogether tens of thousands of clones were found in the sample, and no singletons occur. Germline CDR1 SGHVS, CDR2 FQNEAQ. The CDR3 length is 14 residues. As for this clone: One junction end does not reproduce the germline sequence, and a read error may be involved.

This receptor was taken from an older woman in good health, CMV-negative, and a related stem cell transplant donor. This chain links TRBV7-8 with TRBJ2-7; D might be TRBD1 or TRBD2, each matching 5 bases. The sequencing input was PBMCs. The CDR3 bases are TGTGCCAGCAACTTAGGAGGACAAACTGGGTTCGAGTACTTC. Amino acids: CASNLGGQTGFEYF.